Listed here are 26 T cell receptor beta chains from one sample, sequenced in a study of shared clonotypes between healthy human individuals. Produced via immunoSEQ multiplex PCR; TCRdb's table is partial and in-frame only. Of millions of clones listed, 80% to 95% are singletons. Sequencing input: naive CD4+ T cells from PBMCs. Stated subset: CD45RA+ positively selected. The receptors stem from a man between 18 and 29 years old in good health. Some clones in this sample may be carry-over from other donors' samples.

The chain recombines TRBV5-8 with TRBJ2-5; possibly TRBD1 for D (6 bases). Trimming pared 4 bases from V and 5 bases from J, leaving 15 bases between. Germline V lookup: CDR1 SGHTS, CDR2 YDEGEE. This CDR3 region has 14 residues. Written as DNA, the CDR3 is TGTGCCAGCAGCCCCCTTAGGGGGATGGAGACCCAGTACTTC. Translation gives CASSPLRGMETQYF.

The genes are TRBV27 and TRBJ1-4, with D unclear. Trimming removed 4 bases from V and 0 bases from J, with 15 bases in between. This CDR3 is built from 17 residues. Germline assignment: CDR1 MNHEY and CDR2 SMNVEV (reference sequence). In DNA, the CDR3 is TGTGCCAGCAGTTCGCTCGGTGAGCCTGCAACTAATGAAAAACTGTTTTTT. Translating gives CASSSLGEPATNEKLFF.

The rearrangement links TRBV27 to TRBJ1-2; D not resolved. The CDR3 length is 13 residues. CDR1 and CDR2 (germline): MNHEY, SMNVEV (reference sequence). V lost 4 bases and J lost 1, with 7 bases in between. The DNA for the CDR3 is TGTGCCAGCAGTTCCCAGGTTAACTATGGCTACACCTTC. Encoded protein: CASSSQVNYGYTF.

This chain uses TRBV6-5 with TRBJ1-4; 8 bases are a match to TRBD1. Germline V lookup: CDR1 MNHEY, CDR2 SVGAGI. There are 14 residues in the CDR3. J was trimmed by 9 bases and V by 5 bases; bases with no gene match: 8. Here the CDR3 DNA reads TGTGCCAGCAGTCCACTGGGACAGGCCCAAAAACTGTTTTTT. Its translation is CASSPLGQAQKLFF.

V and J are TRBV7-2 and TRBJ1-2; D is ambiguous. Germline V gene data show CDR1 as SGHTA and CDR2 as FQGNSA. This CDR3 is built from 15 residues. Trimming took 0 bases from V and 0 from J, leaving 8 bases between them. The chain's CDR3 is CASSLAHSANYGYTF. The CDR3 region has the DNA TGTGCCAGCAGCTTAGCCCACAGTGCTAACTATGGCTACACCTTC. Full variable domain (rest looked up from reference TRBV7-2 and TRBJ1-2): GAGVSQSPSNKVTEKGKDVELRCDPISGHTALYWYRQSLGQGLEFLIYFQGNSAPDKSGLPSDRFSAERTGGSVSTLTIQRTQQEDSAVYLCASSLAHSANYGYTFGSGTRLTVV.

V is TRBV6-1 and J is TRBJ2-7; D is possibly TRBD2 (6 bases). CDR3 length equals 13 residues. With 3 bases removed from V and 9 bases from J, the gap between germline ends came to 15 bases. Germline V gene lookup returns CDR1 MNHNS and CDR2 SASEGT. The DNA for the CDR3 is TGTGCCAGCAGTGATGGAGGGTCCCTCTCGCAGTACTTC. Translating it yields CASSDGGSLSQYF.

The J gene is TRBJ2-5, the V gene TRBV4-1; D call uncertain. This CDR3 contains 15 residues. V was trimmed by 2 bases and J by 4 bases, leaving 14 bases between them. Germline CDR1 MGHRA, CDR2 YSYEKL. For the CDR3, the DNA is TGCGCCAGCAGCCAACTCCGGGCCCCCGGAGAGACCCAGTACTTC. Translating gives CASSQLRAPGETQYF.

The rearrangement uses TRBV7-2 and TRBJ1-2; TRBD1 agrees at 7 bases. Germline CDR1 SGHTA, CDR2 FQGNSA. This CDR3 comprises 15 residues. V lost 5 bases and J lost 1; bases outside the gene matches: 7. The CDR3, as DNA: TGTGCCAGCAGCCCCCAGACAGGGAATAACTATGGCTACACCTTC. Translated: CASSPQTGNNYGYTF.

The V gene is TRBV19, the J gene TRBJ2-3; no clear D. Trimming shortened V by 8 bases and J by 4 bases, and 13 bases separated the two germline ends. Germline V CDR1 and CDR2: LNHDA, SQIVND (reference sequence). This CDR3 region has 13 residues. The CDR3 spells CASSRESPDTQYF. CDR3 coding DNA: TGTGCCAGTTCCCGAGAGAGCCCAGATACGCAGTATTTT.

This sequence joins TRBV7-2 and TRBJ1-1; D unresolved. CDR1 SGHTA and CDR2 FQGNSA come from the germline V gene. V shed 1 base and J shed 1 base, with 4 bases lying between them. The CDR3 is 13 residues long. This CDR3 is CASSLVTNTEAFF. The CDR3 DNA is TGTGCCAGCAGCTTAGTGACGAACACTGAAGCTTTCTTT.

The rearrangement uses TRBV9 and TRBJ2-4; D remains ambiguous. From germline, CDR1 is SGDLS and CDR2 YYNGEE. The CDR3 has 13 amino acids. V was trimmed by 3 bases and J by 7 bases, leaving 11 bases between them. The CDR3 region has the DNA TGTGCCAGCAGCGCCTCGCCTCTTAACATTCAGTACTTC. It specifies CASSASPLNIQYF.

V and J are TRBV4-3 and TRBJ1-5; no clear D. Trimming stripped 3 bases from V and 0 bases from J, with 3 bases between. This CDR3 spans 13 amino acids. CDR1 is LGHNA, CDR2 YSLEER, per germline. The CDR3 nucleotides read TGCGCCAGCAGCCAGCATAGCAATCAGCCCCAGCATTTT. Its protein product is CASSQHSNQPQHF.

On this clone: Other DNA sequences in the same sample also yield this CDR3. The V gene is TRBV15, the J gene TRBJ2-7; 7 bases fit TRBD1. J lost 3 bases, V lost 5 bases, and 4 bases had no gene match. Germline loops: CDR1 LNHNV, CDR2 YYDKDF (reference sequence). This CDR3 is 13 amino acids long. CDR3 amino acids: CATSRDRHYEQYF. In nucleotides, the CDR3 is TGTGCCACCAGCCGGGACAGACACTACGAGCAGTACTTC.

In the case of this clone: The sample has other DNA sequences that encode this CDR3 too. V gene TRBV28 combines with J gene TRBJ1-1; 7 positions match TRBD1. CDR1 and CDR2 (germline): MDHEN, SYDVKM. The CDR3 has 15 residues. Losses at the gene ends were 2 bases for V and 5 bases for J; bases not matched to a gene: 8. The CDR3 spells CASSLGGGGWTEAFF. The DNA of the CDR3 is TGTGCCAGCAGTTTAGGAGGGGGCGGTTGGACTGAAGCTTTCTTT.

The chain couples TRBV7-6 to TRBJ2-5; perhaps TRBD1 as D (6 bases). The V end was cut by 4 bases, the J end by 0 bases, with 12 bases between. The CDR3 has 15 residues. Germline V gives CDR1 SGHVS, CDR2 FNYEAQ. The CDR3: CASSSEGTYQETQYF. DNA for the CDR3: TGTGCCAGCAGCTCAGAGGGGACATACCAAGAGACCCAGTACTTC.

The chain joins TRBV5-6 to TRBJ1-1; the D gene is possibly TRBD1 (5 bases). Trimming cost V 2 bases and J 1 base, with 12 bases left between them. CDR1 and CDR2 (germline): SGHDT, YYEEEE. There are 15 residues in the CDR3. This chain's CDR3 is CASSFVGPKNTEAFF. CDR3 nucleotide sequence: TGTGCCAGCAGCTTCGTGGGGCCCAAGAACACTGAAGCTTTCTTT.

The chain employs TRBV7-2 and TRBJ2-5; TRBD2 is a possible D gene (6 bases). Germline CDR1 is SGHTA and CDR2 is FQGNSA. The V end was cut by 5 bases, the J end by 4 bases, with 17 bases between. The CDR3 runs to 15 residues. CDR3 in DNA: TGTGCCAGCAGCCCCCGGGCTAGCGACCGAGAGACCCAGTACTTC. This translates into CASSPRASDRETQYF.

This clone appeared once. This chain joins TRBV5-8 and TRBJ2-2, with D perhaps matching TRBD1 (5 bases). V lost 7 bases and J 1 base, leaving 17 bases between the germline ends. The CDR3 loop spans 16 amino acids. CDR1 and CDR2 from the germline V gene are SGHTS and YDEGEE. DNA of the CDR3: TGTGCCAGCGGAGCAAGGGGAAGAGAGAACACCGGGGAGCTGTTTTTT. Translating gives CASGARGRENTGELFF. The entire variable domain, with the rest obtained from reference TRBV5-8 and TRBJ2-2, is as follows: EAGVTQSPTHLIKTRGQQATLRCSPISGHTSVYWYQQALGLGLQFLLWYDEGEERNRGNFPPRFSGRQFPNYSSELNVNALELEDSALYLCASGARGRENTGELFFGEGSRLTVL.

The chain carries TRBV15 and TRBJ1-5, with TRBD1 matching over 7 bases. The CDR3 covers 14 residues. Germline V CDR1 and CDR2: LNHNV, YYDKDF (reference sequence). Unmatched junction bases numbered 5, after V lost 5 bases and J lost 4 bases. The CDR3 reads CATSFGQVNQPQHF. The CDR3 DNA is TGTGCCACCAGCTTCGGACAGGTTAATCAGCCCCAGCATTTT.

The chain carries TRBV27 and TRBJ2-3; weak D call: TRBD1 (6 bases). Germline-derived CDR1 and CDR2 are MNHEY and SMNVEV (reference sequence). The CDR3 is 13 amino acids. With 6 bases removed from V and 6 bases from J, the gap between germline ends came to 13 bases. The DNA for the CDR3 is TGTGCCAGCAGCCAAAAAACAGGGGATACGCAGTATTTT. It is translated as CASSQKTGDTQYF.

This rearrangement joins TRBV2 to TRBJ2-3; TRBD2 matches 8 bases. V was pared by 4 bases and J by 3 bases, with 6 bases of the junction left unmatched. This CDR3 is built from 15 residues. Germline CDR1 reads SNHLY; CDR2 reads FYNNEI. The CDR3 loop reads CASSAERERTDTQYF. Written as DNA, the CDR3 is TGTGCCAGCAGTGCCGAGCGGGAGAGAACAGATACGCAGTATTTT.

The CDR3 here is CATSLDRPDSTDTQYF. In DNA, the CDR3 is TGTGCCACCAGCCTAGACAGGCCCGATAGCACAGATACGCAGTATTTT. The chain recombines TRBV15 with TRBJ2-3; perhaps TRBD1 as D (6 bases). V gave up 5 bases and J gave up 0 bases, with 15 bases separating them. Germline CDR1 and CDR2: LNHNV and YYDKDF (reference sequence). The CDR3 runs to 16 residues.

The chain uses TRBV5-1 and TRBJ2-1; TRBD1 matches 7 bases. The CDR3 has 17 residues. V lost 3 bases to trimming and J lost 4 bases; unmatched junction nucleotides: 13. The V gene's germline CDR1 is SGHRS and CDR2 YFSETQ. CDR3 amino acids: CASSSGTAVLLYNEQFF. The CDR3 coding sequence is TGCGCCAGCAGCTCGGGGACAGCGGTCCTCCTTTACAATGAGCAGTTCTTC.

The chain couples TRBV7-6 to TRBJ2-5; TRBD2 matches 16 bases. CDR1 is SGHVS and CDR2 is FNYEAQ in the germline V gene. The ends lost 3 bases at V and 4 bases at J; junction bases unmatched: 2. The CDR3 extends over 16 amino acids. The CDR3 DNA follows: TGTGCCAGCAGCTTGGGACTAGCGGGAGGGATAGAGACCCAGTACTTC. It translates to CASSLGLAGGIETQYF.

V usage is TRBV4-3 and J usage is TRBJ1-5, with unresolved D. The ends were cut back, 0 bases at V and 6 bases at J, with 6 bases in the middle. There are 13 residues in the CDR3. The germline V gene encodes CDR1 LGHNA and CDR2 YSLEER. CDR3 sequence reads: CASSQERTQPQHF. CDR3 nucleotides: TGCGCCAGCAGCCAAGAGAGGACTCAGCCCCAGCATTTT.

The CDR3 region has the DNA TGTGCCAGCAGTTCCGGACTAGCGAATGAGCAGTTCTTC. Encoded protein: CASSSGLANEQFF. The V and J genes are TRBV27 and TRBJ2-1, with 9 bases lining up with TRBD2. The germline V gene encodes CDR1 MNHEY and CDR2 SMNVEV (reference sequence). J gave up 7 bases and V 4 bases, and 2 bases lay outside the gene matches. The CDR3 loop spans 13 amino acids.